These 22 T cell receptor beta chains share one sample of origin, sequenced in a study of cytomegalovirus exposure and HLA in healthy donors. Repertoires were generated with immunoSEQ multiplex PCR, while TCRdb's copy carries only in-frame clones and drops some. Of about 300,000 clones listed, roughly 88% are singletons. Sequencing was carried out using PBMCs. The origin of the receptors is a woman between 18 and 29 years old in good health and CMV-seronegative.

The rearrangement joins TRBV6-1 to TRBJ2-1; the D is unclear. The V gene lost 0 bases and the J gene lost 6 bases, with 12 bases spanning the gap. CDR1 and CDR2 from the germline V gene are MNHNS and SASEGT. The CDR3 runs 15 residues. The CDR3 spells CASSEASTWLNEQFF. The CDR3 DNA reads TGTGCCAGCAGTGAAGCGTCCACCTGGCTCAATGAGCAGTTCTTC.

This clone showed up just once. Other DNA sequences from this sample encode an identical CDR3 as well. The CDR3 region has the DNA TGTGCCAGCAGCCTCGGGACTAGCGGTTACAATGAGCAGTTCTTC. The encoded protein is CASSLGTSGYNEQFF. The rearrangement uses TRBV7-3 and TRBJ2-1; 11 bases map to TRBD2. The CDR3 totals 15 residues. With V trimmed by 5 bases and J by 4 bases, 4 bases remained unmatched. Germline V gene sequence: CDR1 SGHTA, CDR2 FQGTGA.

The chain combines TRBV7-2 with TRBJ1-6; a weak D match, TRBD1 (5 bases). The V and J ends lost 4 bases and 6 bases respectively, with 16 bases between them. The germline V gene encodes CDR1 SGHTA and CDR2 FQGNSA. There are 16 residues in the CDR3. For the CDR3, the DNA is TGTGCCAGCAGCTCTAGGGCAGGAGGGGCTAATTCACCCCTCCACTTT. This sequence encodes CASSSRAGGANSPLHF.

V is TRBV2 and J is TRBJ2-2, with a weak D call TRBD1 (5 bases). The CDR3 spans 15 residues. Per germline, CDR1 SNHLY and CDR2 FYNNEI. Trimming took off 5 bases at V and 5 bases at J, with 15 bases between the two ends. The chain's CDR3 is CASSPTATGTGELFF. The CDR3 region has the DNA TGTGCCAGCAGTCCGACAGCGACGGGTACCGGGGAGCTGTTTTTT.

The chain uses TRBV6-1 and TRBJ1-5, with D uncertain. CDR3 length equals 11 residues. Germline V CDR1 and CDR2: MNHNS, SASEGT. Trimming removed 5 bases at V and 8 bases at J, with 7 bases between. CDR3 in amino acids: CASSRGEPQHF. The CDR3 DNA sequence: TGTGCCAGCAGTCGAGGCGAGCCCCAGCATTTT.

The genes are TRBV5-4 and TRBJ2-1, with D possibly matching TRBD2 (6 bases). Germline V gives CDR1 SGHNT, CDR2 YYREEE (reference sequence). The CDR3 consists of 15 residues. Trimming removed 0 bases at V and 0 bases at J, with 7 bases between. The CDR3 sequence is CASSLDGSSYNEQFF. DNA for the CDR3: TGTGCCAGCAGCTTGGACGGGAGCTCCTACAATGAGCAGTTCTTC.

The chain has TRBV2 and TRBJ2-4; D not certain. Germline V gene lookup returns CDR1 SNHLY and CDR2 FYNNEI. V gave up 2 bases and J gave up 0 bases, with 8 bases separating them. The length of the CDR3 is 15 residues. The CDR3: CASSELFIAKNIQYF. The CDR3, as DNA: TGTGCCAGCAGTGAATTGTTTATAGCCAAAAACATTCAGTACTTC.

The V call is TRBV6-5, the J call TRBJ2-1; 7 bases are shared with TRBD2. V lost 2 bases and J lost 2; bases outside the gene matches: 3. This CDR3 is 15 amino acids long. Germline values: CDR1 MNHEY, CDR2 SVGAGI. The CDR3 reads CASSYGEGAYNEQFF. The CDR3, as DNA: TGTGCCAGCAGTTACGGGGAGGGCGCCTACAATGAGCAGTTCTTC.

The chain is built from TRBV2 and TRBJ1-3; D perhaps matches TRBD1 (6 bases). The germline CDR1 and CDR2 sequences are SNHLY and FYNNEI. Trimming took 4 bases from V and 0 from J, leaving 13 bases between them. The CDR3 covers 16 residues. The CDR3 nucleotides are TGTGCCAGCAGTGCTGGACAGCCGGGCTCTGGAAACACCATATATTTT. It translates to CASSAGQPGSGNTIYF.

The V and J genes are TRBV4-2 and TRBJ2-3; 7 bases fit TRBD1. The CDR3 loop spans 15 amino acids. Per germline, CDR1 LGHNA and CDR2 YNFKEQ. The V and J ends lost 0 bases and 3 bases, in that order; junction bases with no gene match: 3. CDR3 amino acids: CASSQEATGTDTQYF. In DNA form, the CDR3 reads TGTGCCAGCAGCCAAGAAGCGACAGGGACAGATACGCAGTATTTT.

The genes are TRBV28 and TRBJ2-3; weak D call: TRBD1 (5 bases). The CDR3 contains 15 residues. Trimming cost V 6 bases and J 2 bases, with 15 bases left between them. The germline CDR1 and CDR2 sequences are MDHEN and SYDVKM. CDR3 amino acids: CASSQDRVDTDTQYF. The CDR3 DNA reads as TGTGCCAGCAGCCAAGACAGAGTGGACACAGATACGCAGTATTTT.

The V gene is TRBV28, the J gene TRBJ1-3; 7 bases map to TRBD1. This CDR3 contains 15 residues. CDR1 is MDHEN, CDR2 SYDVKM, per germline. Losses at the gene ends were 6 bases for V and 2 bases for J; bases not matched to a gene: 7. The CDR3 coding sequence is TGTGCCAGCAGAAACGCAGGGGGAACTGGAAACACCATATATTTT. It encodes CASRNAGGTGNTIYF.

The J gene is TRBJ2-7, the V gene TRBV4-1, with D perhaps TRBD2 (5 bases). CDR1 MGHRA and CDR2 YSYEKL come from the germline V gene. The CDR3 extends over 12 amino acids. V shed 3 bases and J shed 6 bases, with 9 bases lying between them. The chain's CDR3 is CASSHPSGEQYF. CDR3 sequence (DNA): TGCGCCAGCAGCCACCCCAGCGGCGAGCAGTACTTC.

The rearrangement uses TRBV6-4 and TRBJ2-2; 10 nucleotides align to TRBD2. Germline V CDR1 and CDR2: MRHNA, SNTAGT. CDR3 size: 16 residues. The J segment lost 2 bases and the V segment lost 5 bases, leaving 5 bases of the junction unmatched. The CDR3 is CASSLTSGDNTGELFF. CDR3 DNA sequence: TGTGCCAGCAGTTTAACTAGCGGGGATAACACCGGGGAGCTGTTTTTT.

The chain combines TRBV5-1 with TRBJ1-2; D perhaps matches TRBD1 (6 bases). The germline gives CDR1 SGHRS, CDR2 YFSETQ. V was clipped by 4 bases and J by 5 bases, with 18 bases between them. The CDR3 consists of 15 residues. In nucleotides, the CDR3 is TGCGCCAGCAGCCCTATACTACAGGGTGGTTATGGCTACACCTTC. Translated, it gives CASSPILQGGYGYTF.

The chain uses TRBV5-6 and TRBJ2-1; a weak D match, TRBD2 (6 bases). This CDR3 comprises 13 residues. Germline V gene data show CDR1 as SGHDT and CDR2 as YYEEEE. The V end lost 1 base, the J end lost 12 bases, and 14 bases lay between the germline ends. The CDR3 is CASSLLGGSVQFF. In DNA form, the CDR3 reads TGTGCCAGCAGCTTGCTAGGAGGGAGCGTGCAGTTCTTC. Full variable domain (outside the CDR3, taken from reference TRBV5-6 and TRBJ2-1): DAGVTQSPTHLIKTRGQQVTLRCSPKSGHDTVSWYQQALGQGPQFIFQYYEEEERQRGNFPDRFSGHQFPNYSSELNVNALLLGDSALYLCASSLLGGSVQFFGPGTRLTVL.

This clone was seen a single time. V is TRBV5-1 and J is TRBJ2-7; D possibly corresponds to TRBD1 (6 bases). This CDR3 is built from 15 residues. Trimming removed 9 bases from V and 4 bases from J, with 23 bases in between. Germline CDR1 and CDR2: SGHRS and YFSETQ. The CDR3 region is CAIPGQFVCFYEQYF. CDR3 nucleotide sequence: TGCGCCATTCCCGGACAGTTCGTATGCTTTTACGAGCAGTACTTC.

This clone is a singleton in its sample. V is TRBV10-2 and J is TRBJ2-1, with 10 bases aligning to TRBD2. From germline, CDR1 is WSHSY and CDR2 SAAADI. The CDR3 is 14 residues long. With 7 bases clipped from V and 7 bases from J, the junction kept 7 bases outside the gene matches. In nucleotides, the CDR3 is TGCGCCAGCACCCCGGGACTAGCGAGTAATGAGCAGTTCTTC. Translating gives CASTPGLASNEQFF.

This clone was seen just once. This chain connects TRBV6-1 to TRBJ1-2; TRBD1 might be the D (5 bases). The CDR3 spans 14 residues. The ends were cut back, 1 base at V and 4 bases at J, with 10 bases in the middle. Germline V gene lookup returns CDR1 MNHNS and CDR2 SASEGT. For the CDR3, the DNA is TGTGCCAGCAGTGAAGTGGGGCGCGTCTATGGCTACACCTTC. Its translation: CASSEVGRVYGYTF.

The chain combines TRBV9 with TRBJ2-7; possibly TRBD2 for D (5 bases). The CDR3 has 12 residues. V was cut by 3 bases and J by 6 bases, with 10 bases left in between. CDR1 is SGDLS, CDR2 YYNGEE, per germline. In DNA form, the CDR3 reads TGTGCCAGCAGCGCTTCGGGAAGCGAGCAGTACTTC. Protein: CASSASGSEQYF. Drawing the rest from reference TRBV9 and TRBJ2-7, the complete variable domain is DSGVTQTPKHLITATGQRVTLRCSPRSGDLSVYWYQQSLDQGLQFLIQYYNGEERAKGNILERFSAQQFPDLHSELNLSSLELGDSALYFCASSASGSEQYFGPGTRLTVT.

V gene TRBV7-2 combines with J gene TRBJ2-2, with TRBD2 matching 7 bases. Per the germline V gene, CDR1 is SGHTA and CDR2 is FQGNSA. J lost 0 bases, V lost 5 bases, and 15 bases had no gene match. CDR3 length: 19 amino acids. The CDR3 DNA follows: TGTGCCAGCAGCCCGGCACGGGGGGTACCCCTCTCGAACACCGGGGAGCTGTTTTTT. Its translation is CASSPARGVPLSNTGELFF.

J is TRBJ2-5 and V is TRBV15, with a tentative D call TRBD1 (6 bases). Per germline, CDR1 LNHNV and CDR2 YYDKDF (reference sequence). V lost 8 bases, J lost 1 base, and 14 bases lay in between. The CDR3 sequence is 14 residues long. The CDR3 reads CATHLGGIQETQYF. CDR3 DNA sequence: TGTGCCACCCATCTAGGGGGAATCCAAGAGACCCAGTACTTC.